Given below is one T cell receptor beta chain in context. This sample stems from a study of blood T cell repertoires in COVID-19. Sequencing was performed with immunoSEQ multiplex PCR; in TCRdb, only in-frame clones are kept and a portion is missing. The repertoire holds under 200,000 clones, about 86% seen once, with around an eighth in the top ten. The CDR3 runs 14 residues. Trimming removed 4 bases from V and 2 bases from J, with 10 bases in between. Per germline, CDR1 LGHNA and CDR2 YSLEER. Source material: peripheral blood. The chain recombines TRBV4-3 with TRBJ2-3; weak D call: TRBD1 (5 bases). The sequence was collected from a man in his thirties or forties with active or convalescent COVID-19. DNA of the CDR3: TGCGCCAGCAGCCCGACAGAATTCACAGATACGCAGTATTTT. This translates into CASSPTEFTDTQYF.